Listed below are T cell receptor beta chains from one sample, sequenced in a study of cytomegalovirus exposure and HLA in healthy donors. This table comes from immunoSEQ multiplex PCR, and its TCRdb copy is limited to in-frame clones, with some not included. The table records more than 110,000 clones, over 70% of them present only once. The sequencing sample was made of PBMCs. These receptors were collected from a male donor in good health and CMV-seronegative. The CDR3 runs from the conserved cysteine through the conserved F or W. The D gene is left open where the match is weak. Clone size is stated in some rows and not others, as once, few, many or a class when expanded.

V	D	size	J	DNA	CDR3
TRBV5-1	.	.	TRBJ1-6	TGCGCCAGCAGCTTGGGACAGCAGGGCTCCTATAATTCACCCCTCCACTTT	CASSLGQQGSYNSPLHF
TRBV30	TRBD2	.	TRBJ2-1	TGTGCCTGGGCGAAGACTAGCGGGAGCTCCTACAATGAGCAGTTCTTC	CAWAKTSGSSYNEQFF
TRBV5-6	TRBD1	.	TRBJ1-2	TGTGCCAGCAGTTTGAGTTCCGGGACAGAAGTTTATGGCTACACCTTC	CASSLSSGTEVYGYTF
TRBV15	.	once	TRBJ2-5	TGTGCCACCAGCAGAGATTATCGACGCGGCTGGGAGACCCAGTACTTC	CATSRDYRRGWETQYF
TRBV21-1	.	.	TRBJ2-2	TGTGCCAGCAGCAAAGATTCAGGAAACACCGGGGAGCTGTTTTTT	CASSKDSGNTGELFF
TRBV5-1	TRBD1	.	TRBJ1-1	TGCGCCAGCAGCTCGGGACAGGGAGGAGCGGAAGCTTTCTTT	CASSSGQGGAEAFF
TRBV6-5	.	.	TRBJ1-2	TGTGCCAGCAGTTACCCCCCTGCTACAGGGTTCTATGGCTACACCTTC	CASSYPPATGFYGYTF
TRBV4-1	TRBD1	few	TRBJ1-3	TGCGCCAGCAGCCTGCAACAGGGGGCAATTGGAAACACCATATATTTT	CASSLQQGAIGNTIYF
TRBV13	.	.	TRBJ1-1	TGTGCCAGCAGCCTGGGAGGGGCCGGCACTGAAGCTTTCTTT	CASSLGGAGTEAFF
TRBV30	TRBD2	few	TRBJ2-7	TGTGCCTGGAGTCAAGGGCTAGCGGATCTCTACGAGCAGTACTTC	CAWSQGLADLYEQYF
TRBV19	TRBD1	.	TRBJ2-5	TGTGCCAGTAGTACCGGGACAGGGACTATCGAGACCCAGTACTTC	CASSTGTGTIETQYF
TRBV7-6	TRBD1	.	TRBJ2-7	TGTGCCAGCAGCTTCTCCGGGACAGACTACGAGCAGTACTTC	CASSFSGTDYEQYF
TRBV19	TRBD2	.	TRBJ2-1	TGTGCCAGTAGTCAACCTGCCGGACTAGCGGCCAATGAGCAGTTCTTC	CASSQPAGLAANEQFF
TRBV10-3	TRBD1	.	TRBJ2-1	TGTGCCATCAGTCGGCCGGGACAGGGTCACAATGAGCAGTTCTTC	CAISRPGQGHNEQFF
TRBV11-1	TRBD1	.	TRBJ2-3	TGTGCCAGCACAATCCGGACAGGGTTCTCGACAGATACGCAGTATTTT	CASTIRTGFSTDTQYF
TRBV4-1	.	.	TRBJ1-2	TGCGCCAGCAGCCAAGTCAGAGCAGGGAGGGGCGGCTACACCTTC	CASSQVRAGRGGYTF